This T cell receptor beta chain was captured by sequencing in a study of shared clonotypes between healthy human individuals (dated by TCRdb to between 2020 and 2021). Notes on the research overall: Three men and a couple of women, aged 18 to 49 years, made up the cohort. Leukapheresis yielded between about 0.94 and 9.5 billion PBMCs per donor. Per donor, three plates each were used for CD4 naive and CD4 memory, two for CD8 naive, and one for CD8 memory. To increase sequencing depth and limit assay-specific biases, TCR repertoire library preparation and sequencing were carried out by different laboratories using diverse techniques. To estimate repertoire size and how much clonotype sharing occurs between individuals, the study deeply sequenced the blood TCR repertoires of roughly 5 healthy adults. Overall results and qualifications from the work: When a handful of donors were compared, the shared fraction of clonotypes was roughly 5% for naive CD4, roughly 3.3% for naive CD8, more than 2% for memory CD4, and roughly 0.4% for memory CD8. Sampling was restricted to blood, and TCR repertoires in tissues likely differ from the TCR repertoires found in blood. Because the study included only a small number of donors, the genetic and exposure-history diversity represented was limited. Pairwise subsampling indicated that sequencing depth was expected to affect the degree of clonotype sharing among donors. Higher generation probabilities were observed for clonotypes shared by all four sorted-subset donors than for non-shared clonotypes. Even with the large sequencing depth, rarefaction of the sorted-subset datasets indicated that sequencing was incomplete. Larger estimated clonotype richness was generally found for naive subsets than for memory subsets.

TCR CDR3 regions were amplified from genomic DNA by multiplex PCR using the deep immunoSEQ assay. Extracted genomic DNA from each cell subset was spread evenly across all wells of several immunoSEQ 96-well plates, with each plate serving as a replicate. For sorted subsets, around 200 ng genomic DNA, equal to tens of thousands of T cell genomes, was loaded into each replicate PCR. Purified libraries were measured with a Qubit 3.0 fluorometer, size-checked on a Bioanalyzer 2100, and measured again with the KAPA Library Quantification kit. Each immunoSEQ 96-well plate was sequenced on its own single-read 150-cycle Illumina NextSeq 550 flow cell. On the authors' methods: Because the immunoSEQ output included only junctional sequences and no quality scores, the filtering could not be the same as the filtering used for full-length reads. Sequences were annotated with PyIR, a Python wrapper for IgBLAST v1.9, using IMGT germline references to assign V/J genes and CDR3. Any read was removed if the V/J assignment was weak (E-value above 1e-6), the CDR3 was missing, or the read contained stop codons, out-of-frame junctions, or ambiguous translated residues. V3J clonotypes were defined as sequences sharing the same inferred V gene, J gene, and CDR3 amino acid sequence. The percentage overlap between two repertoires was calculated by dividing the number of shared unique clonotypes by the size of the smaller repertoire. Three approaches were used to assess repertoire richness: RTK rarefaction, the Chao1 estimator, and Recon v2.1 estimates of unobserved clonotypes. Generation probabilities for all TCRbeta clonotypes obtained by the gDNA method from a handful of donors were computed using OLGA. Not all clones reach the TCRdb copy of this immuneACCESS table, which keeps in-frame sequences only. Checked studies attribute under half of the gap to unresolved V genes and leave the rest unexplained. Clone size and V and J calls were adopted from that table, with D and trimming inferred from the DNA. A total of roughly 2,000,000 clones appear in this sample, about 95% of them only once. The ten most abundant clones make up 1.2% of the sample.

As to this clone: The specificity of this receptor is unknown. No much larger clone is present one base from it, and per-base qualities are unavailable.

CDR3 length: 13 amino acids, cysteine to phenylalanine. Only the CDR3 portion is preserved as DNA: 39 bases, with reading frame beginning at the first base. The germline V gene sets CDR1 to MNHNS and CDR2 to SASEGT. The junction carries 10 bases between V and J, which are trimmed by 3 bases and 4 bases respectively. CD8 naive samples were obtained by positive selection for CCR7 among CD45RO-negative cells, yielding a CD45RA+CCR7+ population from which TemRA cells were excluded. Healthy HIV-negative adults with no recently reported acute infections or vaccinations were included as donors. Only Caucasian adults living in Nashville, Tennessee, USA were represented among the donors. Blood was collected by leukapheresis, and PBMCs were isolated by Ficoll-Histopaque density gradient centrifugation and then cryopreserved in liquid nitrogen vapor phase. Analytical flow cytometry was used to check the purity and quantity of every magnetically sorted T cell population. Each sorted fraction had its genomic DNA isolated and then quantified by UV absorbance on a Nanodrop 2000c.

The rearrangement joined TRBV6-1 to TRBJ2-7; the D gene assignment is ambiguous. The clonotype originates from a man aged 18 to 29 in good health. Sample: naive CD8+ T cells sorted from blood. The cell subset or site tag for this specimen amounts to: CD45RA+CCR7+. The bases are TGTGCCAGCAGTGACCCTTTCATATACGAGCAGTACTTC. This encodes CASSDPFIYEQYF.